The subject of this entry is one T cell receptor beta chain. The antigen is unknown. Germline V lookup: CDR1 MGHRA, CDR2 YSYEKL. The CDR3 totals 17 residues. The trim removed 1 base at V and 3 bases at J, leaving 6 bases unmatched. This specimen comes from a study of radiotherapy plus CTLA-4 blockade in lung cancer. About the research overall: Objective response was observed in about 19% of patients, and disease control in approximately 33%.

Study-level results: TCR clones of tumor origin grew in blood after radiotherapy plus ipilimumab. Response was reportedly best predicted by early blood T cell clone dynamics, with interferon-beta.

The protocol was immunoSEQ multiplex PCR, while the TCRdb copy is restricted to in-frame clones and leaves out a portion. Of about 14,000 clones in the sample, 70% to 90% were seen once. This chain connects TRBV4-1 to TRBJ1-2; 12 bases agree with TRBD1. Specimen: peripheral blood, collected from a patient treated with radiotherapy plus ipilimumab. The receptor's source is a human donor with non-small cell lung cancer that progressed on radiotherapy plus ipilimumab. Some clones in this sample may be carry-over from other donors' samples. The CDR3 DNA reads as TGCGCCAGCAGCCAAGGGCCCGGGACAGGGGGCGACTATGGCTACACCTTC. As protein: CASSQGPGTGGDYGYTF.